A selection of T cell receptor beta chains follows, all from one sample in a study of blood T cell repertoires in COVID-19. Profiling relied on immunoSEQ multiplex PCR, and the TCRdb table lists in-frame clones only, not all of them. The sample consists of under 100,000 clones, 65% to 85% of them appearing once. Sequencing was performed on peripheral blood. The receptors come from a man older than 75 with active or convalescent COVID-19. Each CDR3 is given with its conserved first and last residue. The order of the fields is J gene, V gene, clone size, D gene, CDR3 DNA, CDR3 protein. A D gene is named only where the DNA matches it firmly. The size field is filled for only some rows; it gives once, few, many or a size class.

J gene: TRBJ1-2
V gene: TRBV7-9
clone size: -
D gene: -
CDR3 DNA: TGTGCCAGCAGCTTAGGGGCAGTTGGGGGCTACACCTTC
CDR3 protein: CASSLGAVGGYTF

J gene: TRBJ1-5
V gene: TRBV28
clone size: -
D gene: -
CDR3 DNA: TGTGCCAGCATCCCCCGCATAGGGGGTCAGCCCCAGCATTTT
CDR3 protein: CASIPRIGGQPQHF

J gene: TRBJ1-2
V gene: TRBV5-5
clone size: -
D gene: -
CDR3 DNA: TGTGCCAGCAGCTTGGATTCGGCCGACGCTAGGGGCTACACCTTC
CDR3 protein: CASSLDSADARGYTF

J gene: TRBJ2-1
V gene: TRBV6-6
clone size: medium-sized
D gene: TRBD1
CDR3 DNA: TGTGCCAGCATGGAGACAGGGCTGACCTACAATGAGCAGTTCTTC
CDR3 protein: CASMETGLTYNEQFF

J gene: TRBJ2-1
V gene: TRBV7-8
clone size: -
D gene: TRBD2
CDR3 DNA: TGTGCCAGCAGCTTAGAACTAGCGGGGGGCCTGATAGACTCCTACAATGAGCAGTTCTTC
CDR3 protein: CASSLELAGGLIDSYNEQFF

J gene: TRBJ2-1
V gene: TRBV7-9
clone size: -
D gene: TRBD2
CDR3 DNA: TGTGCCAGCAGGGGGCTCGGAGAGTCTAGCGGGTGGCATGAGCAGTTCTTC
CDR3 protein: CASRGLGESSGWHEQFF

J gene: TRBJ2-1
V gene: TRBV6-6
clone size: -
D gene: TRBD2
CDR3 DNA: TGTGCCAGCAGTTACCCAGGACTAGCGAGGAACAATGAGCAGTTCTTC
CDR3 protein: CASSYPGLARNNEQFF

J gene: TRBJ2-3
V gene: TRBV29-1
clone size: -
D gene: -
CDR3 DNA: TGCAGCGCTATGGGGCTGCGGGGTGGAGATACGCAGTATTTT
CDR3 protein: CSAMGLRGGDTQYF

J gene: TRBJ1-2
V gene: TRBV2
clone size: -
D gene: TRBD1
CDR3 DNA: TGTGCCAGCAGTGACGGTAACAGGGGCTTGGATGGCTACACCTTC
CDR3 protein: CASSDGNRGLDGYTF

J gene: TRBJ1-4
V gene: TRBV3-1/TRBV3-2
clone size: once
D gene: -
CDR3 DNA: TGTGCCAGCACCTCCGGGGGGATTAATGAAAAACTGTTTTTT
CDR3 protein: CASTSGGINEKLFF

J gene: TRBJ2-5
V gene: TRBV5-1
clone size: -
D gene: -
CDR3 DNA: TGCGCCAGCAGCTTGGGCCTCCCGGGAGAGACCCAGTACTTC
CDR3 protein: CASSLGLPGETQYF

J gene: TRBJ1-3
V gene: TRBV4-3
clone size: -
D gene: TRBD1
CDR3 DNA: TGCGCCAGCAGCCAACAGGGGGCGTTTGGAAACACCATATATTTT
CDR3 protein: CASSQQGAFGNTIYF

J gene: TRBJ1-2
V gene: TRBV28
clone size: -
D gene: -
CDR3 DNA: TGTGCCAGCGGCGGAACAAAGTTTTATGGCTACACCTTC
CDR3 protein: CASGGTKFYGYTF

J gene: TRBJ1-5
V gene: TRBV10-3
clone size: -
D gene: TRBD1
CDR3 DNA: TGTGCCATCAGACCGGGACAGGAGAGCAATCAGCCCCAGCATTTT
CDR3 protein: CAIRPGQESNQPQHF

J gene: TRBJ1-1
V gene: TRBV18
clone size: -
D gene: -
CDR3 DNA: TGTGCCAGCTCACCAGGGGGGGTCGAGACTGAAGCTTTCTTT
CDR3 protein: CASSPGGVETEAFF

J gene: TRBJ1-2
V gene: TRBV11-2
clone size: -
D gene: -
CDR3 DNA: TGTGCCAGCAGCTTTACAGGCTTCTATGGCTACACCTTC
CDR3 protein: CASSFTGFYGYTF

J gene: TRBJ2-5
V gene: TRBV4-1
clone size: -
D gene: -
CDR3 DNA: TGCGCCAGCAGCCGGGAGGCAGCTCTCGAAGGGACCCAGTACTTC
CDR3 protein: CASSREAALEGTQYF

J gene: TRBJ2-1
V gene: TRBV5-6
clone size: -
D gene: -
CDR3 DNA: TGTGCCAGCAGCGGTGGACCCTTTGCGGGGGAGCAGTTCTTC
CDR3 protein: CASSGGPFAGEQFF

J gene: TRBJ1-6
V gene: TRBV28
clone size: few
D gene: TRBD1
CDR3 DNA: TGTGCCAGCAGCTTTACAGGGGATAATTCACCCCTCCACTTT
CDR3 protein: CASSFTGDNSPLHF

J gene: TRBJ1-1
V gene: TRBV5-5
clone size: few
D gene: -
CDR3 DNA: TGTGCCAGCAGCTCTACCCCGAACACTGAAGCTTTCTTT
CDR3 protein: CASSSTPNTEAFF

J gene: TRBJ2-5
V gene: TRBV2
clone size: once
D gene: -
CDR3 DNA: TGTGCCAGCAGTGAACAAGGGCTAGCACAAGAGACCCAGTACTTC
CDR3 protein: CASSEQGLAQETQYF

J gene: TRBJ1-2
V gene: TRBV5-4
clone size: -
D gene: -
CDR3 DNA: TGTGCCAGCAGCGAGGCCTTAGGGGACATCTATGGCTACACCTTC
CDR3 protein: CASSEALGDIYGYTF

J gene: TRBJ1-2
V gene: TRBV19
clone size: once
D gene: -
CDR3 DNA: TGTGCCAGTAGTATAGAAGTACTGGATGGCTACACCTTC
CDR3 protein: CASSIEVLDGYTF

J gene: TRBJ1-1
V gene: TRBV7-3
clone size: -
D gene: -
CDR3 DNA: TGTGCCAGCAGCGTAGGGACAACCACTGAAGCTTTCTTT
CDR3 protein: CASSVGTTTEAFF

J gene: TRBJ2-7
V gene: TRBV4-1
clone size: -
D gene: -
CDR3 DNA: TGCGCCAGCAGCCAAGAGGCCAGGGCGGTCTACGAGCAGTACTTC
CDR3 protein: CASSQEARAVYEQYF

J gene: TRBJ1-2
V gene: TRBV10-3
clone size: -
D gene: TRBD1
CDR3 DNA: TGTGCCATCAGTGAGTTCACCGGGACAGACCAGGGCTACACCTTC
CDR3 protein: CAISEFTGTDQGYTF

J gene: TRBJ1-1
V gene: TRBV5-1
clone size: -
D gene: TRBD1
CDR3 DNA: TGCGCCAGCAGCTTGGGGGACAGGAACACTGAAGCTTTCTTT
CDR3 protein: CASSLGDRNTEAFF

J gene: TRBJ1-6
V gene: TRBV2
clone size: -
D gene: -
CDR3 DNA: TGTGCCAGCAGGCTCAGGAGGAGCTCCTATAATTCACCCCTCCACTTT
CDR3 protein: CASRLRRSSYNSPLHF

J gene: TRBJ1-4
V gene: TRBV5-1
clone size: -
D gene: TRBD1
CDR3 DNA: TGCGCCAGCAGGGTGGGACAGAATGAAAAACTGTTTTTT
CDR3 protein: CASRVGQNEKLFF

J gene: TRBJ2-3
V gene: TRBV11-1
clone size: -
D gene: -
CDR3 DNA: TGTGCCAGCAGCTTAGGGGCAGGGAGCACAGATACGCAGTATTTT
CDR3 protein: CASSLGAGSTDTQYF

J gene: TRBJ2-3
V gene: TRBV27
clone size: -
D gene: TRBD2
CDR3 DNA: TGTGCCAGCAGTCGTCTAGCGGGGGGGTCCACAGATACGCAGTATTTT
CDR3 protein: CASSRLAGGSTDTQYF

J gene: TRBJ2-7
V gene: TRBV12-3/TRBV12-4
clone size: -
D gene: -
CDR3 DNA: TGTGCCAGCACCTCAGGACCCCTTGGAGGGCAGTACTTC
CDR3 protein: CASTSGPLGGQYF

J gene: TRBJ1-1
V gene: TRBV7-2
clone size: -
D gene: -
CDR3 DNA: TGTGCCAGCAGCCTAGGCGGCAGCACTTCCACTGAAGCTTTCTTT
CDR3 protein: CASSLGGSTSTEAFF

J gene: TRBJ2-5
V gene: TRBV3-1/TRBV3-2
clone size: -
D gene: TRBD2
CDR3 DNA: TGTGCCAGCAGCCAACTAGCGGGGGGGACGAGAGAGACCCAGTACTTC
CDR3 protein: CASSQLAGGTRETQYF

J gene: TRBJ1-6
V gene: TRBV10-3
clone size: -
D gene: TRBD1
CDR3 DNA: TGTGCCATCAGTGAGCCACAGGGGGCGAGGAATTCACCCCTCCACTTT
CDR3 protein: CAISEPQGARNSPLHF

J gene: TRBJ2-3
V gene: TRBV24-1
clone size: many
D gene: TRBD2
CDR3 DNA: TGTGCCACCGCTCTAGGAGCGGGGGACACAGATACGCAGTATTTT
CDR3 protein: CATALGAGDTDTQYF

J gene: TRBJ1-5
V gene: TRBV28
clone size: -
D gene: -
CDR3 DNA: TGTGCCAGCAGTTTATCCCGGCGGCAGCCCCAGCATTTT
CDR3 protein: CASSLSRRQPQHF

J gene: TRBJ2-7
V gene: TRBV3-1/TRBV3-2
clone size: -
D gene: TRBD1
CDR3 DNA: TGTGCCAGCAGCCTCCGGGACAGGGGTCGAGAGCAGTACTTC
CDR3 protein: CASSLRDRGREQYF

J gene: TRBJ1-1
V gene: TRBV28
clone size: -
D gene: -
CDR3 DNA: TGTGCCAGCAGCCCGGGTGAGAGGAACACTGAAGCTTTCTTT
CDR3 protein: CASSPGERNTEAFF

J gene: TRBJ2-3
V gene: TRBV19
clone size: -
D gene: TRBD2
CDR3 DNA: TGTGCCAGTAGTACGACTAGCGGGGGGAGGGGTACGCAGTATTTT
CDR3 protein: CASSTTSGGRGTQYF

J gene: TRBJ2-7
V gene: TRBV4-3
clone size: -
D gene: TRBD2
CDR3 DNA: TGCGCCAGCAGCCAAGGAAAAGCGGGGGGGCACGAGCAGTACTTC
CDR3 protein: CASSQGKAGGHEQYF

J gene: TRBJ2-7
V gene: TRBV7-2
clone size: -
D gene: TRBD2
CDR3 DNA: TGTGCCAGCAGGGTGACTAGCGGGTCGGCCTACGAGCAGTACTTC
CDR3 protein: CASRVTSGSAYEQYF

J gene: TRBJ2-3
V gene: TRBV4-3
clone size: few
D gene: TRBD2
CDR3 DNA: TGCGCCAGCAGCCAAGCCGGGACTATGACAGATACGCAGTATTTT
CDR3 protein: CASSQAGTMTDTQYF

J gene: TRBJ1-5
V gene: TRBV2
clone size: -
D gene: TRBD1
CDR3 DNA: TGTGCCAGCGCCGGGGACAGACACAATCAGCCCCAGCATTTT
CDR3 protein: CASAGDRHNQPQHF

J gene: TRBJ1-4
V gene: TRBV5-4
clone size: -
D gene: -
CDR3 DNA: TGTGCCAGCAGCGTCGACAGGTCGATTAATGAAAAACTGTTTTTT
CDR3 protein: CASSVDRSINEKLFF

J gene: TRBJ2-7
V gene: TRBV20-1
clone size: -
D gene: -
CDR3 DNA: TGCAGTGCTAGTTCGACCGGAGGCTACGAGCAGTACTTC
CDR3 protein: CSASSTGGYEQYF

J gene: TRBJ1-1
V gene: TRBV11-1
clone size: -
D gene: TRBD1
CDR3 DNA: TGTGCCAGCAGCTTGCAGGGGGCGTCTGAAGCTTTCTTT
CDR3 protein: CASSLQGASEAFF

J gene: TRBJ2-6
V gene: TRBV5-6
clone size: -
D gene: TRBD1
CDR3 DNA: TGTGCCAGCAGCTTCAGGGGGCTCGGGGCCAACGTCCTGACTTTC
CDR3 protein: CASSFRGLGANVLTF

J gene: TRBJ1-5
V gene: TRBV6-2/TRBV6-3
clone size: -
D gene: -
CDR3 DNA: TGTGCCAGCAGTTACCCGCCCGACAGGAACAATCAGCCCCAGCATTTT
CDR3 protein: CASSYPPDRNNQPQHF

J gene: TRBJ1-4
V gene: TRBV9
clone size: -
D gene: TRBD1
CDR3 DNA: TGTGCCAGCAGCGTAGCTCCGCGCAGGGGGCGGAATGAAAAACTGTTTTTT
CDR3 protein: CASSVAPRRGRNEKLFF

J gene: TRBJ1-3
V gene: TRBV2
clone size: -
D gene: TRBD1
CDR3 DNA: TGTGCCAGCAGATCGGACAGGGCCGGAAACACCATATATTTT
CDR3 protein: CASRSDRAGNTIYF

J gene: TRBJ1-6
V gene: TRBV7-9
clone size: -
D gene: -
CDR3 DNA: TGTGCCAGCAGCTTCAGCGGGCAGGGTGATTCACCCCTCCACTTT
CDR3 protein: CASSFSGQGDSPLHF

J gene: TRBJ2-7
V gene: TRBV15
clone size: -
D gene: TRBD1
CDR3 DNA: TGTGCCACCAGCATGACAGGGGTTCCCTACGAGCAGTACTTC
CDR3 protein: CATSMTGVPYEQYF

J gene: TRBJ1-5
V gene: TRBV30
clone size: -
D gene: -
CDR3 DNA: TGTGCCTGGAATGCAGGTAGCAATCAGCCCCAGCATTTT
CDR3 protein: CAWNAGSNQPQHF

J gene: TRBJ1-3
V gene: TRBV9
clone size: -
D gene: -
CDR3 DNA: TGTGCCAGCAGCCCATGGGACACCAGCTCTGGAAACACCATATATTTT
CDR3 protein: CASSPWDTSSGNTIYF

J gene: TRBJ1-5
V gene: TRBV19
clone size: few
D gene: -
CDR3 DNA: TGTGCCAGTAGTCGTACAGGGTGGTATAGCAATCAGCCCCAGCATTTT
CDR3 protein: CASSRTGWYSNQPQHF

J gene: TRBJ2-3
V gene: TRBV9
clone size: once
D gene: TRBD1
CDR3 DNA: TGTGCCAGCAGCGTGGCCCGGGACAGGGGCACAGATACGCAGTATTTT
CDR3 protein: CASSVARDRGTDTQYF

J gene: TRBJ1-4
V gene: TRBV5-1
clone size: -
D gene: -
CDR3 DNA: TGCGCCAGCAGCTTGGTCGCAGGGGATAGTGAAAAACTGTTTTTT
CDR3 protein: CASSLVAGDSEKLFF

J gene: TRBJ2-7
V gene: TRBV29-1
clone size: -
D gene: TRBD1
CDR3 DNA: TGCAGCGTTGAGGCAGGGGGCTCCTACGAGCAGTACTTC
CDR3 protein: CSVEAGGSYEQYF

J gene: TRBJ2-3
V gene: TRBV10-3
clone size: -
D gene: TRBD1
CDR3 DNA: TGTGCCATCAGTGAGCTCCAGGGGGCGCTTGGTTCGCAGTATTTT
CDR3 protein: CAISELQGALGSQYF